Below are 15 T cell receptor beta chains sequenced from a single sample in a study of T cell repertoires in cytomegalovirus infection. TCRdb reprocessed the reads via MiXCR and lists one record per CDR3 protein. Here the sample spans hundreds of thousands of distinct CDR3 sequences, approximately 30% being singletons. No antigen has been identified for these receptors. The specimen was cultured CD8+ T cells from PBMCs, collected from culture after CMV antigen stimulation. The receptor source for this set is a human donor in good health (CMV status not recorded). Some clones in this sample may be carry-over from other donors' samples.

There are a few counts of this clonotype. CDR3 region: CASSLAGGSYYEQYV. The CDR3 DNA reads as TGTGCCAGCAGCCTAGCGGGGGGGTCCTACTACGAGCAGTACGTC. The chain uses TRBV2 and TRBJ2-7; 12 nucleotides agree with TRBD2. Unmatched junction bases numbered 6, after V lost 6 bases and J lost 3 bases. The CDR3 sequence is 15 residues long. Germline V gene data show CDR1 as SNHLY and CDR2 as FYNNEI.

As concerns this clonotype: The junction differs from germline at one of its ends, possibly a read error. The rearrangement links TRBV12-3 or TRBV12-4 to TRBJ2-7; 7 positions agree with TRBD1. The CDR3 extends over 13 amino acids. CDR3: CVSSFGTVYEQYF. In nucleotides, the CDR3 is TGTGTCAGCAGTTTTGGGACAGTCTACGAGCAGTACTTC.

The chain uses TRBV11-2 and TRBJ2-7, with a tentative D call TRBD2 (6 bases). Germline V gene lookup returns CDR1 SGHAT and CDR2 FQNNGV. The CDR3 runs to 15 residues. V lost 5 bases, J lost 1 base, and 15 bases lay in between. The CDR3 is CASSAGTATSYEQYV. CDR3 sequence (DNA): TGTGCCAGCAGCGCCGGGACTGCGACATCCTACGAGCAGTACGTC.

This clonotype was counted only a few times. V gene TRBV20-1 combines with J gene TRBJ1-2; D remains unclear. CDR3 length: 15 amino acids. Germline V gene sequence: CDR1 DFQATT, CDR2 SNEGSKA (reference sequence). Deletions cut 1 base from V and 4 bases from J, with 16 bases between. For the CDR3, the DNA is TGCAGTGCTAGAGTGGTGGCCCTGAGAGGCTATGGCTACACCTTC. Its translation is CSARVVALRGYGYTF.

DNA for the CDR3: TGTGCCAGCAGTTACGTCGGGGCTCTACAAGAGACCCAGTACTTC. As protein: CASSYVGALQETQYF. This chain uses TRBV6-5 with TRBJ2-5, with D perhaps assigned TRBD1 or TRBD2 (5 bases each). The CDR3 spans 15 residues. Trimming shortened V by 2 bases and J by 2 bases, and 12 bases separated the two germline ends. CDR1 and CDR2 (germline): MNHEY, SVGAGI.

The genes are TRBV2 and TRBJ2-3; D gene uncertain. Germline CDR1 and CDR2: SNHLY and FYNNEI. The V gene lost 8 bases and the J gene lost 4 bases, with 7 bases spanning the gap. The CDR3 totals 11 residues. The CDR3 bases are TGTGCCAGCCCCGATGCAGATACGCAGTATTTT. Translated: CASPDADTQYF.

This clonotype occurred a few times. The chain carries TRBV6-1 and TRBJ2-5; the match to TRBD1 covers 9 bases. V dropped 7 bases and J dropped 5; count of bases not matched to a gene: 11. The V gene's germline CDR1 is MNHNS and CDR2 SASEGT. The CDR3 is 15 amino acids. As DNA, the CDR3 is TGTGCCAGCACGAAATTAACAGGGGGCGTCGAGACCCAGTACTTC. Encoded protein: CASTKLTGGVETQYF.

This clonotype was detected only a few times. The chain recombines TRBV5-4 with TRBJ2-7; D ambiguous. The CDR3 contains 14 residues. V gave up 0 bases and J gave up 0 bases, with 7 bases separating them. Germline V gene lookup returns CDR1 SGHNT and CDR2 YYREEE (reference sequence). The CDR3 DNA reads TGTGCCAGCAGCTTGGAGGGCACCTCCTACGAGCAGTACTTC. Translating it yields CASSLEGTSYEQYF.

This clonotype was seen at least ten times. The V gene is TRBV7-2, the J gene TRBJ2-1; 11 positions match TRBD2. There are 18 residues in the CDR3. CDR1 and CDR2 (germline): SGHTA, FQGNSA. V lost 5 bases, J lost 9 bases, and 18 bases stayed unmatched. The CDR3 bases are TGTGCCAGCAGCCTAAATTTAGTACTAGCGGGAGCCGGGGGTGAGCAGTTCTTC. It codes for CASSLNLVLAGAGGEQFF.

This clonotype was observed at least ten times. The chain joins TRBV7-8 to TRBJ2-7; no clear D gene. V was trimmed by 3 bases and J by 0 bases, leaving 15 bases between them. The CDR3 is 16 amino acids. Germline V gene sequence: CDR1 SGHVS, CDR2 FQNEAQ. CDR3 sequence reads: CASSFKTRPDSYEQYF. The DNA for the CDR3 is TGTGCCAGCAGCTTTAAGACACGGCCAGACTCCTACGAGCAGTACTTC.

This clonotype was picked up one time. This could be a read error, since a much larger clone is one nucleotide away. The chain uses TRBV20-1 and TRBJ1-1, with D perhaps matching TRBD1 (6 bases). The germline gives CDR1 DFQATT, CDR2 SNEGSKA (reference sequence). This CDR3 is built from 14 residues. CDR3 in amino acids: CGAKAGAMNTEAFF. The CDR3 region has the DNA TGCGGTGCTAAAGCAGGGGCTATGAACACTGAAGCTTTCTTT.

This chain uses TRBV12-3 or TRBV12-4 with TRBJ1-6; tentatively, D is TRBD1 (6 bases). This CDR3 comprises 12 residues. Trimming stripped 5 bases from V and 9 bases from J, with 8 bases between. CDR3 in amino acids: CASSKGGSPLHF. For the CDR3, the DNA is TGTGCCAGCAGTAAAGGGGGTTCACCCCTCCACTTT.

There are a few counts of this clonotype. The CDR3 sequence is CASGFSLLPGQEAYGYTF. The CDR3 coding sequence is TGTGCTAGTGGTTTTTCTCTCCTGCCGGGACAGGAGGCATATGGCTACACCTTC. This sequence joins TRBV12-5 and TRBJ1-2, with 8 bases that match TRBD1. Germline V gene data show CDR1 as LGHNT and CDR2 as FRNRAP. The CDR3 loop spans 18 amino acids. The trim removed 3 bases at V and 5 bases at J, leaving 17 bases unmatched.

A few counts support this clonotype. V is TRBV5-1 and J is TRBJ1-1, with 8 bases fitting TRBD1. The CDR3 covers 13 residues. Germline V gene data show CDR1 as SGHRS and CDR2 as YFSETQ. The trim removed 3 bases at V and 3 bases at J, leaving 1 base unmatched. The CDR3 bases are TGCGCCAGCAGCTGGGGACAGGACACTGAAGCTTTCTTT. Its translation: CASSWGQDTEAFF.

J is TRBJ1-5 and V is TRBV27, with 8 bases aligning to TRBD1. In germline, CDR1 is MNHEY, CDR2 SMNVEV (reference sequence). Trimming removed 3 bases from V and 5 bases from J; junction bases left unmatched: 9. There are 16 residues in the CDR3. The CDR3 region is CASSFASGTGYQPQHF. The CDR3 DNA follows: TGTGCCAGCAGTTTCGCATCCGGGACAGGATATCAGCCCCAGCATTTT.